The entry below gives a single T cell receptor beta chain sequence along with its context. Antigen specificity is unknown. This record comes from a study of cytomegalovirus exposure and HLA in healthy donors. Study results and limitations: Associated with cytomegalovirus, according to the listing, were approximately 160 TCR beta chains.

The PCR employed 60 Vbeta primers together with 13 Jbeta primers. Produced via immunoSEQ multiplex PCR; TCRdb's table is partial and in-frame only. The sample lists under 200,000 clones, about 71% occurring once. The CDR3 totals 15 residues. Deletions cut 1 base from V and 2 bases from J, with 10 bases between. CDR1 is SEHNR, CDR2 FQNEAQ, per germline (reference sequence). This sequence joins TRBV7-9 and TRBJ2-3; the D is unclear. The sequence was obtained from a man in his fifties or sixties in good health and CMV-seronegative. Source material: PBMCs. DNA for the CDR3: TGTGCCAGCAGCTTAGTAGGCGGCTACACAGATACGCAGTATTTT. As protein: CASSLVGGYTDTQYF.